The clone carrying this TCR beta chain was seen only once. Its antigen remains unidentified. Sequencing was limited to surgery cases with top T cell transcript signatures in brain tissue. The entry originates in a study of brain T cells in children with intractable seizures. Whole-study results and caveats: Clones missing pre-surgery may reflect undersampling of that blood sample. HCMV serostatus was not known, and viral specificity came from CDR3 similarity only.

Germline V CDR1 and CDR2: MGHRA, YSYEKL. V shed 0 bases and J shed 4 bases, with 16 bases lying between them. The CDR3 spans 16 residues. Here immunoSEQ multiplex PCR was the method, and the copy in TCRdb shows in-frame clones only, minus some. The data contain roughly 80,000 clones, under 95% of them singletons. The sequence was obtained from a girl aged 2-10 years with Rasmussen encephalitis and intractable seizures. This chain joins TRBV4-1 and TRBJ2-7; D perhaps matches TRBD2 (6 bases). This specimen was peripheral blood, taken at surgery. The CDR3: CASSQDYTGRRYEQYF. The CDR3 region has the DNA TGCGCCAGCAGCCAAGATTATACGGGGAGGAGATACGAGCAGTACTTC.